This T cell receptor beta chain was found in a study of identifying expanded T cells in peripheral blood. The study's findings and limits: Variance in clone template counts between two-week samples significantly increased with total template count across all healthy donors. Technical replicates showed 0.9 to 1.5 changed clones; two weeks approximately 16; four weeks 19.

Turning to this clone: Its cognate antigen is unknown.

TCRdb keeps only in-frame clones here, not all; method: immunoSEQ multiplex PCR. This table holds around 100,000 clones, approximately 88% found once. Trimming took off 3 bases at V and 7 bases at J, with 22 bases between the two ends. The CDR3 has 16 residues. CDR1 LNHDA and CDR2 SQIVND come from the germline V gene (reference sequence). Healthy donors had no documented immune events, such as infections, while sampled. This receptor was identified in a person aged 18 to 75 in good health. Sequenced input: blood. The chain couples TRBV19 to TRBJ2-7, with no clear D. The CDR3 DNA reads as TGTGCCAGTAGTATCGACCCCATCCGTCCCACGCAAGAGCAGTACTTC. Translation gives CASSIDPIRPTQEQYF.